This TCR beta chain was recovered during a study of control samples from healthy donors and cancer patients. The protocol was immunoSEQ multiplex PCR, while the TCRdb copy is restricted to in-frame clones and leaves out a portion. Counted here are 80,000 to 100,000 clones, 88% occurring once; the ten biggest clones make up about 14%. This TCR was sampled from a man between 25 and 39 years old in good health. The sequenced sample consisted of blood.

The CDR3 protein is CASSLQDQETQYF. The CDR3 DNA follows: TGTGCCAGCAGCTTACAGGACCAAGAGACCCAGTACTTC. The chain employs TRBV7-3 and TRBJ2-5, with D unclear. Per the germline V gene, CDR1 is SGHTA and CDR2 is FQGTGA. V lost 2 bases and J lost 0, with 4 bases in between. The CDR3 has 13 amino acids.